This T cell receptor beta chain was identified in a study of T cell responses to AZD1222 COVID-19 vaccine. Broader study findings: AZD1222 recipients seropositive at baseline numbered only six or seven. The study found vaccine-associated CD4 TCRs spanning spike, dominant at 160-218 and 743-854. Donor demographics were predominantly white British with a female majority; clonal diversity may be underestimated. In the spike-specific TCR repertoire, nearly half reportedly target unmutated variant regions.

Comments on this clone: What it binds is not known.

Trimming removed 4 bases from V and 0 bases from J; junction bases left unmatched: 8. Germline V gives CDR1 SQVTM, CDR2 ANQGSEA. This CDR3 is 15 amino acids long. TCRdb keeps only in-frame clones here, not all; method: immunoSEQ multiplex PCR. This table holds about 75,000 clones, approximately 88% found once. The chain has TRBV29-1 and TRBJ2-7; TRBD2 matches 8 bases. The specimen comprised peripheral blood, sampled 28 days after the second dose of the MenACWY control vaccine. The TCR comes from an adult who received the MenACWY meningococcal vaccine as a control. CDR3 region: CSVVGLAGASYEQYF. The CDR3 bases are TGCAGCGTTGTGGGGCTAGCGGGCGCCTCCTACGAGCAGTACTTC.